This T cell receptor beta chain was found in a study of cytomegalovirus exposure and HLA in healthy donors. About the study: Of the donors genotyped, 398 in all, around 77% fell in the Caucasian-associated ancestry cluster.

Researchers ran the PCR with 60 Vbeta and 13 Jbeta primers. Data came from immunoSEQ multiplex PCR; TCRdb stores just in-frame clones and leaves some out. Here the sample spans around 140,000 clones, 60% to 80% being singletons. Overall study findings and caveats: For TCR beta chains, V- and J-gene trimming was later linked to a missense DCLRE1C variant. Reportedly, a later analysis found an Asian-associated ancestry cluster had fewer N-insertions than the roughly 700-donor mean.

The CDR3 length is 12 residues. The germline gives CDR1 SQVTM, CDR2 ANQGSEA. As to this clone: What it binds is not known.

The source of this sequence is a female donor in good health and CMV-seronegative. The sequenced material came from PBMCs. The chain uses TRBV29-1 and TRBJ2-7, with D possibly being TRBD2 (6 bases). CDR3 sequence (DNA): TGCACCCCGAGGCGGGGCGACTACGAGCAGTACTTC. It encodes CTPRRGDYEQYF.